A single sample is the source of the 21 T cell receptor beta chains below, sequenced in a study of blood T cell repertoires in COVID-19. Libraries were prepared by immunoSEQ multiplex PCR; TCRdb keeps only in-frame clonotypes and omits some of them. The table records more than 300,000 clones, 70% to 90% of them present only once. What was sequenced was peripheral blood. The receptor set was obtained from a woman in her twenties or thirties with COVID-19, enrolled during active disease.

This chain connects TRBV9 to TRBJ2-3, with 8 bases aligning to TRBD2. Germline V gene sequence: CDR1 SGDLS, CDR2 YYNGEE. This CDR3 has 18 residues. J was trimmed by 0 bases and V by 0 bases; bases with no gene match: 9. The CDR3 is CASSVARGAGGSTDTQYF. The CDR3 DNA follows: TGTGCCAGCAGCGTAGCCCGGGGGGCGGGGGGCAGCACAGATACGCAGTATTTT. The full variable domain, with the rest looked up from reference TRBV9 and TRBJ2-3, is DSGVTQTPKHLITATGQRVTLRCSPRSGDLSVYWYQQSLDQGLQFLIQYYNGEERAKGNILERFSAQQFPDLHSELNLSSLELGDSALYFCASSVARGAGGSTDTQYFGPGTRLTVL.

The rearrangement links TRBV6-5 to TRBJ1-2; 9 nucleotides align to TRBD1. The CDR3 runs 14 residues. V lost 1 base to trimming and J lost 7 bases; unmatched junction nucleotides: 4. The germline V gene encodes CDR1 MNHEY and CDR2 SVGAGI. CDR3 amino acids: CASSYYRGHGGYTF. The CDR3 region has the DNA TGTGCCAGCAGTTACTACAGGGGGCATGGTGGCTACACCTTC.

The rearrangement uses TRBV18 and TRBJ2-5; possibly TRBD1 for D (6 bases). The CDR3 totals 13 residues. Trimming removed 1 base at V and 3 bases at J, with 6 bases between. CDR1 KGHSH and CDR2 LQKENI come from the germline V gene. The CDR3 protein is CASSPRTEETQYF. For the CDR3, the DNA is TGTGCCAGCTCACCACGGACAGAAGAGACCCAGTACTTC.

The chain's CDR3 is CASSSSAPGGQDTQYF. CDR3 coding DNA: TGTGCCAGCAGCTCCTCGGCCCCGGGGGGGCAAGATACGCAGTATTTT. The chain couples TRBV7-6 to TRBJ2-3, with TRBD2 matching 8 bases. With V trimmed by 4 bases and J by 5 bases, 11 bases remained unmatched. Germline V gives CDR1 SGHVS, CDR2 FNYEAQ. The CDR3 consists of 16 residues.

Here the CDR3 DNA reads TGTGCCAGCAGTTCACTAGCGGCCTACTCCTACAATGAGCAGTTCTTC. The encoded protein is CASSSLAAYSYNEQFF. This rearrangement joins TRBV27 to TRBJ2-1; TRBD2 agrees at 8 bases. The CDR3 covers 16 residues. V lost 4 bases to trimming and J lost 0 bases; unmatched junction nucleotides: 5. Germline V gene lookup returns CDR1 MNHEY and CDR2 SMNVEV (reference sequence).

The rearrangement uses TRBV28 and TRBJ1-5, with D hard to call. Germline CDR1 reads MDHEN; CDR2 reads SYDVKM. V lost 4 bases to trimming and J lost 4 bases, with 11 bases between them. This CDR3 contains 14 residues. CDR3 nucleotides: TGTGCCAGCAGTTCGGGCGGAGGGAATCAGCCCCAGCATTTT. It specifies CASSSGGGNQPQHF. The full variable domain, with the rest looked up from reference TRBV28 and TRBJ1-5, is DVKVTQSSRYLVKRTGEKVFLECVQDMDHENMFWYRQDPGLGLRLIYFSYDVKMKEKGDIPEGYSVSREKKERFSLILESASTNQTSMYLCASSSGGGNQPQHFGDGTRLSIL.

This clone occurred once. This rearrangement joins TRBV5-1 to TRBJ1-1, with TRBD1 identical over 10 bases. The junction had 12 bases not matched to a gene; V was cut back by 4 bases and J by 3 bases. Germline CDR1 reads SGHRS; CDR2 reads YFSETQ. CDR3 size: 17 residues. CDR3 in DNA: TGCGCCAGCAGCATGGGGGACAGGGGCATAAGGGACACTGAAGCTTTCTTT. Its protein is CASSMGDRGIRDTEAFF.

A word on this clone: Relative to the germline gene, one junction end is altered; a read error may explain this. CDR3 nucleotide sequence: TGTGCCAGCAGCCCGAGGACTTCTACCCCCCCGCTCTTC. Translated: CASSPRTSTPPLF. The rearrangement uses TRBV7-7 and TRBJ2-1, with D perhaps TRBD2 (5 bases). CDR3 length equals 13 residues. CDR1 is SSHAT, CDR2 FNYEAQ, per germline (reference sequence).

The chain employs TRBV12-3 or TRBV12-4 and TRBJ2-7, with D possibly matching TRBD2 (5 bases). Deletions cut 4 bases from V and 4 bases from J, with 8 bases between. The CDR3 is made up of 12 amino acids. The CDR3 reads CASSSRVYEQYF. In nucleotides, the CDR3 is TGTGCCAGCAGTTCGCGGGTTTACGAGCAGTACTTC.

This chain joins TRBV2 and TRBJ2-7; 12 positions agree with TRBD1. V shed 6 bases, J shed 5 bases, and the junction held 8 bases outside the gene matches. Germline CDR1 and CDR2: SNHLY and FYNNEI. The CDR3 has 15 amino acids. For the CDR3, the DNA is TGTGCCAGCAGGGGGACAGGGGGCTCAAGAAACGAGCAGTACTTC. Its translation: CASRGTGGSRNEQYF.

V and J are TRBV7-9 and TRBJ2-1; 7 bases match TRBD1. V trimming: 5 bases; J trimming: 6 bases; junction bases outside the gene matches: 16. This CDR3 has 17 residues. Germline loops: CDR1 SEHNR, CDR2 FQNEAQ (reference sequence). The CDR3 loop is CASSPHQGTDMINEQFF. Written as DNA, the CDR3 is TGTGCCAGCAGCCCCCACCAGGGGACAGATATGATCAATGAGCAGTTCTTC.

This chain uses TRBV7-9 with TRBJ1-4; D may be TRBD1 (6 bases). Trimming removed 2 bases from V and 2 bases from J, with 6 bases in between. The CDR3 consists of 14 residues. Germline CDR1 is SEHNR and CDR2 is FQNEAQ (reference sequence). The CDR3 DNA reads as TGTGCCAGCAGCTTACAGGGGACTAATGAAAAACTGTTTTTT. Translation: CASSLQGTNEKLFF.

CDR3 in amino acids: CASSAGTSNTGELFF. The DNA of the CDR3 is TGTGCCAGCAGCGCCGGGACTTCGAACACCGGGGAGCTGTTTTTT. The chain recombines TRBV11-3 with TRBJ2-2, with D maybe TRBD2 (6 bases). Germline CDR1 and CDR2: SGHNT and YENEEA. The V and J ends lost 5 bases and 0 bases respectively, with 10 bases between them. The CDR3 is made up of 15 amino acids. Together with reference TRBV11-3 and TRBJ2-2, the CDR3 gives the full variable domain: EAGVVQSPRYKIIEKKQPVAFWCNPISGHNTLYWYLQNLGQGPELLIRYENEEAVDDSQLPKDRFSAERLKGVDSTLKIQPAELGDSAVYLCASSAGTSNTGELFFGEGSRLTVL.

The J gene is TRBJ2-1, the V gene TRBV20-1, with 9 nucleotides matching TRBD2. V lost 3 bases, J lost 1 base, and 13 bases stayed unmatched. CDR3 size: 18 residues. Germline loops: CDR1 DFQATT, CDR2 SNEGSKA (reference sequence). CDR3 amino acids: CSASKGLAAGGSYNEQFF. CDR3 DNA sequence: TGCAGTGCTAGTAAGGGACTAGCCGCCGGAGGGTCCTACAATGAGCAGTTCTTC.

CDR3 loop: CASSLTGGITGELFF. In nucleotides, the CDR3 is TGTGCCAGCAGCTTAACAGGGGGCATAACCGGGGAGCTGTTTTTT. V is TRBV7-2 and J is TRBJ2-2, with 9 bases aligning to TRBD1. V lost 2 bases to trimming and J lost 5 bases; unmatched junction nucleotides: 3. Germline CDR1 SGHTA, CDR2 FQGNSA. The length of the CDR3 is 15 residues.

The chain recombines TRBV29-1 with TRBJ2-2, with 12 bases lining up with TRBD1. Germline CDR1 reads SQVTM; CDR2 reads ANQGSEA. The CDR3 extends over 14 amino acids. Germline trimming cut 4 bases from V and 7 bases from J; bases unmatched to any gene: 4. CDR3 protein: CSVGDRGLIGELFF. The CDR3 region has the DNA TGCAGCGTTGGGGACAGGGGGCTGATCGGGGAGCTGTTTTTT.

V usage is TRBV4-1 and J usage is TRBJ1-2, with 9 bases fitting TRBD1. V shed 5 bases and J 6 bases; nucleotides not matched to a gene: 13. The V gene's germline CDR1 is MGHRA and CDR2 YSYEKL. The CDR3 runs 16 residues. This CDR3 reads CASSSPGQGLVHGYTF. The DNA of the CDR3 is TGCGCCAGCAGCTCCCCGGGACAGGGTCTTGTGCATGGCTACACCTTC.

In this sample, this clone turned up once. V and J are TRBV5-1 and TRBJ1-3; 8 bases fit TRBD1. The CDR3 contains 16 residues. V shed 4 bases, J shed 1 base, and the junction held 7 bases outside the gene matches. Germline V lookup: CDR1 SGHRS, CDR2 YFSETQ. CDR3 region: CASSTGQGNSGNTIYF. Here the CDR3 DNA reads TGCGCCAGCAGCACTGGACAGGGAAATTCTGGAAACACCATATATTTT.

V is TRBV15 and J is TRBJ1-4; perhaps TRBD1 as D (5 bases). CDR1 is LNHNV, CDR2 YYDKDF, per germline (reference sequence). The V end was cut by 4 bases, the J end by 7 bases, with 25 bases between. The CDR3 runs to 18 residues. CDR3 bases: TGTGCCACCAGCAACCTCGGCGGGGCCCTCGGCGGAGGTGAAAAACTGTTTTTT. Its protein is CATSNLGGALGGGEKLFF. The full variable domain, its missing parts supplied by reference TRBV15 and TRBJ1-4, is DAMVIQNPRYQVTQFGKPVTLSCSQTLNHNVMYWYQQKSSQAPKLLFHYYDKDFNNEADTPDNFQSRRPNTSFCFLDIRSPGLGDTAMYLCATSNLGGALGGGEKLFFGSGTQLSVL.

The CDR3 nucleotides are TGTGCCAGCTCACCACGGGCAGGTACTAATGAAAAACTGTTTTTT. This translates into CASSPRAGTNEKLFF. The chain uses TRBV18 and TRBJ1-4; D not certain. V was shortened by 1 base and J by 2 bases, with 8 bases between the two germline ends. The CDR3 sequence is 15 residues long. CDR1 is KGHSH, CDR2 LQKENI, per germline.

The genes are TRBV11-2 and TRBJ1-5; 9 nucleotides match TRBD1. CDR1 is SGHAT and CDR2 is FQNNGV in the germline V gene. V lost 0 bases, J lost 4 bases, and 1 base stayed unmatched. This CDR3 spans 15 amino acids. The CDR3 nucleotides are TGTGCCAGCAGCTTAGAACAGGGGGCGAATCAGCCCCAGCATTTT. Translated: CASSLEQGANQPQHF.